What follows are 16 T cell receptor beta chains derived from one specimen sequenced in a study of cytomegalovirus exposure and HLA in healthy donors. Only in-frame clones appear in the TCRdb table, and some are missing; sequencing was by immunoSEQ multiplex PCR. The data show about 180,000 clones, roughly nine tenths seen once. Sequencing was done on a sample of PBMCs. The receptor set was obtained from a man aged 18-30 years in good health and CMV-seropositive.

The V gene is TRBV4-3, the J gene TRBJ2-7, with 7 bases aligning to TRBD1. Trimming at V came to 5 bases and at J to 2 bases, leaving 6 bases not matched to a gene. Germline assignment: CDR1 LGHNA and CDR2 YSLEER. This CDR3 contains 14 residues. The CDR3 sequence: CASSKGQEAYEQYF. DNA of the CDR3: TGCGCCAGCAGCAAAGGACAGGAAGCCTACGAGCAGTACTTC.

This clone has a handful of counts. The chain couples TRBV7-3 to TRBJ1-1; a weak D match, TRBD1 (6 bases). Per the germline V gene, CDR1 is SGHTA and CDR2 is FQGTGA. CDR3 length equals 13 residues. V was shortened by 5 bases and J by 1 base, with 8 bases between the two germline ends. The CDR3 spells CASSTGTNTEAFF. The DNA for the CDR3 is TGTGCCAGCAGCACAGGGACGAACACTGAAGCTTTCTTT.

The chain combines TRBV4-2 with TRBJ2-7; 10 positions agree with TRBD2. This CDR3 is built from 16 residues. Germline V CDR1 and CDR2: LGHNA, YNFKEQ. V dropped 0 bases and J dropped 3; count of bases not matched to a gene: 5. The DNA of the CDR3 is TGTGCCAGCAGCCAAGAGCTAGCGGGGGTACACTACGAGCAGTACTTC. Protein sequence: CASSQELAGVHYEQYF.

The chain is built from TRBV5-1 and TRBJ1-2; the D is unclear. CDR1 and CDR2 (germline): SGHRS, YFSETQ. The CDR3 totals 14 residues. Trimming left V 3 bases short and J 4 bases short, with 13 bases between. CDR3 loop: CASSSEEGGYGYTF. CDR3 bases: TGCGCCAGCAGCTCGGAGGAGGGAGGCTATGGCTACACCTTC.

V is TRBV9 and J is TRBJ2-1, with TRBD1 matching 9 bases. V was pared by 4 bases and J by 5 bases, with 10 bases of the junction left unmatched. This CDR3 is built from 16 residues. The V gene's germline CDR1 is SGDLS and CDR2 YYNGEE. CDR3 DNA sequence: TGTGCCAGCAGCCCTTACCCGGGGACAGGGAACAATGAGCAGTTCTTC. Its protein is CASSPYPGTGNNEQFF.

The genes are TRBV4-2 and TRBJ1-2; 9 nucleotides line up with TRBD1. The CDR3 runs to 15 residues. The germline V gene encodes CDR1 LGHNA and CDR2 YNFKEQ. J was trimmed by 7 bases and V by 0 bases; bases with no gene match: 6. The DNA of the CDR3 is TGTGCCAGCAGCCAAGATCCGGGACAGGGAAGTGGCTACACCTTC. This translates into CASSQDPGQGSGYTF.

V and J are TRBV13 and TRBJ2-1; 10 bases agree with TRBD1. Germline loops: CDR1 PRHDT, CDR2 FYEKMQ (reference sequence). J gave up 6 bases and V 4 bases, and 6 bases lay outside the gene matches. CDR3 length equals 15 residues. The CDR3 is CASSWGTGVGNEQFF. Here the CDR3 DNA reads TGTGCCAGCAGCTGGGGGACAGGGGTAGGCAATGAGCAGTTCTTC.

The genes are TRBV9 and TRBJ1-1; no reliable D call. The CDR3 extends over 12 amino acids. CDR1 and CDR2 from the germline V gene are SGDLS and YYNGEE. Trimming cost V 3 bases and J 0 bases, with 3 bases left between them. The CDR3 DNA is TGTGCCAGCAGCGGGCTGAACACTGAAGCTTTCTTT. It yields the protein CASSGLNTEAFF.

V and J are TRBV9 and TRBJ2-2; TRBD2 matches 11 bases. J was trimmed by 3 bases and V by 3 bases; bases with no gene match: 10. Germline CDR1 SGDLS, CDR2 YYNGEE. The CDR3 spans 18 residues. Here the CDR3 reads CASSGRFPGLADTGELFF. The CDR3 nucleotides are TGTGCCAGCAGCGGACGATTCCCGGGACTAGCGGACACCGGGGAGCTGTTTTTT.

The CDR3 coding sequence is TGTGCCAGCTCAGGGGCGAACACTGAAGCTTTCTTT. This sequence encodes CASSGANTEAFF. The V call is TRBV18, the J call TRBJ1-1; possible D gene TRBD1, 5 bases. Trimming pared 5 bases from V and 1 base from J, leaving 5 bases between. This CDR3 has 12 amino acids. The germline CDR1 and CDR2 sequences are KGHSH and LQKENI.

The chain uses TRBV5-1 and TRBJ1-1, with 8 bases aligning to TRBD1. CDR1 is SGHRS, CDR2 YFSETQ, per germline. The CDR3 length is 14 residues. V gave up 3 bases and J gave up 5 bases; unmatched junction bases: 6. CDR3 in amino acids: CASSWGTGTTEAFF. The DNA for the CDR3 is TGCGCCAGCAGCTGGGGGACAGGCACAACTGAAGCTTTCTTT. Variable domain in full (rest from reference TRBV5-1 and TRBJ1-1): KAGVTQTPRYLIKTRGQQVTLSCSPISGHRSVSWYQQTPGQGLQFLFEYFSETQRNKGNFPGRFSGRQFSNSRSEMNVSTLELGDSALYLCASSWGTGTTEAFFGQGTRLTVV.

Note on this clone: The junction departs from the called germline gene at one end, perhaps through a read error. The chain recombines TRBV13 with TRBJ1-2; D is ambiguous. CDR3 length: 14 amino acids. Germline CDR1 reads PRHDT; CDR2 reads FYEKMQ (reference sequence). CDR3 in DNA: TGTGCCAGCAGTTTAGACACCGCCTACTATGGCTACACCTTC. It yields the protein CASSLDTAYYGYTF.

V usage is TRBV5-1 and J usage is TRBJ2-5; perhaps TRBD1 as D (6 bases). With 1 base removed from V and 3 bases from J, the gap between germline ends came to 13 bases. The CDR3 consists of 15 residues. Germline CDR1 reads SGHRS; CDR2 reads YFSETQ. The CDR3 sequence: CASSLILQGKETQYF. The CDR3 DNA sequence: TGCGCCAGCAGCTTGATACTACAGGGAAAAGAGACCCAGTACTTC.

J is TRBJ2-4 and V is TRBV7-2; TRBD1 matches at 9 bases. Germline V gives CDR1 SGHTA, CDR2 FQGNSA. The CDR3 is 16 amino acids. V lost 5 bases to trimming and J lost 9 bases; unmatched junction nucleotides: 14. The CDR3 reads CASSATGTGPLSIQYF. DNA of the CDR3: TGTGCCAGCAGCGCTACCGGGACAGGGCCCTTATCCATTCAGTACTTC.

The chain carries TRBV10-3 and TRBJ1-5; TRBD1 is a possible D gene (6 bases). Deletions cut 7 bases from V and 3 bases from J, with 13 bases between. Germline loops: CDR1 ENHRY, CDR2 SYGVKD. The CDR3 runs 14 residues. The CDR3 spells CAIKGAGANQPQHF. CDR3 DNA: TGTGCCATCAAAGGGGCAGGGGCCAATCAGCCCCAGCATTTT.

This clone was seen a single time. This chain joins TRBV5-6 and TRBJ2-7; tentatively, D is TRBD1 (5 bases). V was cut by 3 bases and J by 2 bases, with 9 bases left in between. The CDR3 has 13 amino acids. In germline, CDR1 is SGHDT, CDR2 YYEEEE. CDR3 nucleotide sequence: TGTGCCAGCAGCTCCGACAGTCCCTACGAGCAGTACTTC. Its protein product is CASSSDSPYEQYF.